What follows is one T cell receptor beta chain and its context. As yet, its antigen is unknown. This sample is part of a study of T cells in tumors after PD-1 blockade. Study-level information: Daily vismodegib 150 mg continued in a subset of anti-PD-1-treated patients. Study-wide results and caveats: About 41% of tumor TCR clonotypes were also found in blood.

Assay: immunoSEQ multiplex PCR; the TCRdb copy retains only in-frame clones and omits some. The sample includes more than 40,000 clones, approximately 80% seen only once; the top ten take 8.7%. There are 13 residues in the CDR3. The germline V gene encodes CDR1 MNHEY and CDR2 SVGAGI. V was trimmed by 5 bases and J by 0 bases, leaving 7 bases between them. The specimen was PBMCs, collected before anti-PD-1 therapy. This TCR derives from a human donor with advanced basal cell or squamous cell carcinoma (not recorded which). This sequence joins TRBV6-5 and TRBJ1-1; a possible D gene is TRBD1 (5 bases). The CDR3 region has the DNA TGTGCCAGCAGTCCGACAGTGAACACTGAAGCTTTCTTT. It specifies CASSPTVNTEAFF.